A selection of T cell receptor beta chains follows, all from one sample in a study of control samples from healthy donors and cancer patients. Assay: immunoSEQ multiplex PCR; the TCRdb copy retains only in-frame clones and omits some. The sample shows about 150,000 clones, approximately 93% of them seen only once. The sequencing sample was made of blood. These receptors all stem from a man between 18 and 29 years old in good health. CDR3s leave out the opening cysteine and the closing phenylalanine or tryptophan. The order of the fields is CDR3 protein, J gene, V gene, clone size. Size tells how often a clone was seen (once, few, many) or the class of an expanded clone, and some rows leave it out.

CDR3: ASSLMTGNAYEQY
J: TRBJ2-7
V: TRBV7-2
size: .

CDR3: ASSFRDYQETQY
J: TRBJ2-5
V: TRBV28
size: once

CDR3: ASSEIPGKNGNTIY
J: TRBJ1-3
V: TRBV10-1
size: few

CDR3: AFRKGGNEQF
J: TRBJ2-1
V: TRBV30
size: .

CDR3: AWSGQGRTPLH
J: TRBJ1-6
V: TRBV30
size: .

CDR3: ATSSAGTGSYEQY
J: TRBJ2-7
V: TRBV15
size: .

CDR3: ATSASWGRENGYT
J: TRBJ1-2
V: TRBV24-1
size: once

CDR3: ASSVGERDDTQY
J: TRBJ2-3
V: TRBV9
size: once

CDR3: ASSWTETSGEQETQY
J: TRBJ2-5
V: TRBV28
size: .

CDR3: ASSQEWSGASEHIY
J: TRBJ1-3
V: TRBV4-1
size: .

CDR3: ASSLGTRYEWTQY
J: TRBJ2-5
V: TRBV7-8
size: .

CDR3: AWGGTGNQPQH
J: TRBJ1-5
V: TRBV30
size: few

CDR3: ASSIFGTTEAF
J: TRBJ1-1
V: TRBV19
size: .

CDR3: ASRKLIVGTDTQY
J: TRBJ2-3
V: TRBV19
size: .

CDR3: ASSLGQGDYEQY
J: TRBJ2-7
V: TRBV5-1
size: .

CDR3: ASTIAGGETQY
J: TRBJ2-5
V: TRBV28
size: .

CDR3: ASSSDRDTEAF
J: TRBJ1-1
V: TRBV6-5
size: .

CDR3: AWSPITGNQPQH
J: TRBJ1-5
V: TRBV30
size: .

CDR3: ASSETGTKVAF
J: TRBJ1-1
V: TRBV6-1
size: .